These T cell receptor beta chains were read from a single sample in a study of cytomegalovirus exposure and HLA in healthy donors. Assay: immunoSEQ multiplex PCR; the TCRdb copy retains only in-frame clones and omits some. In the table there are under 200,000 clones, 80% to 90% of which are singletons. The source material was PBMCs. These receptors all stem from a woman aged 50 to 60 in good health and CMV-seronegative. The CDR3 runs from the conserved cysteine through the conserved F or W. The D gene is left open where the match is weak. Part of the rows lack a size; the others show once, few, many or a class for expanded clones.

TRBJ1-2	.	TRBV30	TRBD1	CACDRGRDYGYTF	TGTGCCTGCGACAGGGGGCGAGACTATGGCTACACCTTC
TRBJ2-7	.	TRBV5-6	.	CASSSGGHRYEQYF	TGTGCCAGCAGCTCCGGGGGGCACAGGTACGAGCAGTACTTC
TRBJ2-3	.	TRBV9	.	CASSVGIGGAVTDTQYF	TGTGCCAGCAGCGTAGGGATCGGCGGGGCGGTAACAGATACGCAGTATTTT
TRBJ1-5	few	TRBV7-8	TRBD1	CASSLIAGGFPNQPQHF	TGTGCCAGCAGCTTGATCGCAGGGGGATTCCCCAATCAGCCCCAGCATTTT
TRBJ1-3	.	TRBV6-5	.	CASSYSTWAGGNTIYF	TGTGCCAGCAGTTACTCGACATGGGCTGGTGGAAACACCATATATTTT
TRBJ1-1	.	TRBV27	.	CASTPFRTKAPEAFF	TGTGCCAGCACCCCCTTTCGGACAAAAGCCCCTGAAGCTTTCTTT
TRBJ2-5	.	TRBV28	.	CASSLGGGGAWETQYF	TGTGCCAGCAGTTTGGGTGGAGGAGGGGCGTGGGAGACCCAGTACTTC
TRBJ1-1	once	TRBV5-6	.	CASTREGNTEAFF	TGTGCCAGCACCAGGGAGGGGAACACTGAAGCTTTCTTT
TRBJ2-1	.	TRBV7-2	TRBD2	CASSLASGRARGNEQFF	TGTGCCAGCAGCTTAGCTAGCGGGCGGGCGCGGGGCAATGAGCAGTTCTTC
TRBJ1-2	once	TRBV18	.	CASSPPLGASGYGYTF	TGTGCCAGCTCACCACCGCTGGGGGCGTCGGGGTATGGCTACACCTTC
TRBJ2-5	.	TRBV6-5	.	CASSYSPGDGTQYF	TGTGCCAGCAGTTACTCGCCGGGAGACGGGACCCAGTACTTC
TRBJ1-1	.	TRBV5-4	.	CASSLPPPWSTEAFF	TGTGCCAGCAGCTTGCCGCCTCCATGGAGCACTGAAGCTTTCTTT
TRBJ1-6	.	TRBV18	.	CASSPREGWNSPLHF	TGTGCCAGCTCACCACGGGAGGGCTGGAATTCACCCCTCCACTTT
TRBJ1-1	.	TRBV6-1	.	CASSGGANTEAFF	TGTGCCAGCAGCGGGGGAGCGAACACTGAAGCTTTCTTT
TRBJ1-1	.	TRBV5-1	.	CASSQDTEAFF	TGCGCCAGCAGCCAGGACACTGAAGCTTTCTTT
TRBJ1-6	.	TRBV28	.	CASRSRGAGSPLHF	TGTGCCAGCAGGTCTCGGGGGGCCGGTTCACCCCTCCACTTT
TRBJ2-2	.	TRBV28	.	CASSRPGRTAGELFF	TGTGCCAGCAGTCGCCCGGGACGGACAGCCGGGGAGCTGTTTTTT
TRBJ2-3	few	TRBV5-6	.	CASSLGGGVDTQYF	TGTGCCAGCAGCTTGGGCGGTGGTGTGGATACGCAGTATTTT
TRBJ1-1	.	TRBV5-1	TRBD1	CASSFTGANTEAFF	TGCGCCAGCAGCTTTACAGGGGCGAACACTGAAGCTTTCTTT
TRBJ2-7	.	TRBV19	TRBD2	CASSAVWGGSYEQYF	TGTGCCAGTAGCGCCGTTTGGGGGGGCTCCTACGAGCAGTACTTC
TRBJ1-1	.	TRBV5-1	.	CASSPLGDNVKTEAFF	TGCGCCAGCAGCCCTCTTGGGGACAACGTAAAGACTGAAGCTTTCTTT
TRBJ2-1	.	TRBV7-9	TRBD1	CASSLLQGAGNEQFF	TGTGCCAGCAGCTTACTACAGGGGGCGGGTAATGAGCAGTTCTTC
TRBJ2-5	.	TRBV10-3	TRBD2	CAIQRGRETQYF	TGTGCCATCCAGCGGGGGAGGGAGACCCAGTACTTC
TRBJ2-3	.	TRBV5-1	.	CASSLGGSHTDTQYF	TGCGCCAGCAGCTTGGGCGGGTCTCACACAGATACGCAGTATTTT
TRBJ1-4	.	TRBV6-6	.	CASSATTFQKLFF	TGTGCCAGCAGTGCAACTACGTTCCAAAAACTGTTTTTT
TRBJ1-1	.	TRBV15	.	CATSEPMTANTEAFF	TGTGCCACCAGCGAACCCATGACAGCCAACACTGAAGCTTTCTTT
TRBJ1-2	.	TRBV10-3	TRBD1	CAISEPGTGGDYGYTF	TGTGCCATCAGTGAGCCTGGGACAGGCGGCGACTATGGCTACACCTTC
TRBJ2-2	few	TRBV9	.	CASSRGPDGELFF	TGTGCCAGCTCCAGGGGCCCGGACGGGGAGCTGTTTTTT
TRBJ2-3	.	TRBV7-9	TRBD2	CASSQGDLRGGSTDTQYF	TGTGCCAGCAGCCAAGGGGACTTGCGGGGGGGGAGCACAGATACGCAGTATTTT
TRBJ2-1	.	TRBV28	.	CASSSPLSEEQFF	TGTGCCAGCAGTTCCCCATTGAGCGAGGAGCAGTTCTTC
TRBJ1-3	few	TRBV11-2	.	CASSLVGGGNTIYF	TGTGCCAGCAGCTTAGTCGGGGGTGGAAACACCATATATTTT
TRBJ1-5	.	TRBV4-3	.	CASSQDSREPQHF	TGCGCCAGCAGCCAAGATTCCAGGGAGCCCCAGCATTTT
TRBJ2-3	.	TRBV2	TRBD2	CASSPGLAGGHSTDTQYF	TGTGCCAGCAGCCCGGGACTAGCGGGGGGGCATAGCACAGATACGCAGTATTTT
TRBJ2-1	.	TRBV7-8	.	CASSDGGNEQFF	TGTGCCAGCAGCGACGGGGGCAATGAGCAGTTCTTC
TRBJ1-2	.	TRBV5-1	TRBD1	CASSPGTDRLYGYTF	TGCGCCAGCAGCCCCGGGACAGACCGACTCTATGGCTACACCTTC
TRBJ1-1	once	TRBV2	TRBD1	CASSSRTGRTEAFF	TGTGCCAGCAGCTCAAGGACAGGGCGGACTGAAGCTTTCTTT
TRBJ1-1	.	TRBV18	.	CASSPWPRGNAEAFF	TGTGCCAGCTCACCCTGGCCGCGGGGGAACGCTGAAGCTTTCTTT
TRBJ2-1	.	TRBV11-1	TRBD1	CASSLKGALYNEQFF	TGTGCCAGCAGCTTAAAGGGGGCCCTCTACAATGAGCAGTTCTTC
TRBJ1-2	.	TRBV6-6	.	CASSSGSNYGYTF	TGTGCCAGCAGTAGCGGGAGTAACTATGGCTACACCTTC
TRBJ2-5	.	TRBV10-2	.	CASTNTRRGAETQYF	TGCGCCAGCACCAACACACGGCGCGGGGCAGAGACCCAGTACTTC
TRBJ1-3	.	TRBV7-2	.	CASSRGALALGNTIYF	TGTGCCAGCAGCCGGGGGGCACTAGCTCTGGGAAACACCATATATTTT
TRBJ2-7	.	TRBV5-6	TRBD1	CASSFQGQVGEQYF	TGTGCCAGCAGCTTTCAGGGACAGGTAGGCGAGCAGTACTTC
TRBJ1-2	.	TRBV11-2	.	CASSPEANYGYTF	TGTGCCAGCAGCCCCGAGGCAAACTATGGCTACACCTTC
TRBJ1-2	.	TRBV19	TRBD1	CASSIWTGGDSYGYTF	TGTGCCAGTAGTATCTGGACAGGGGGCGATAGTTATGGCTACACCTTC
TRBJ2-3	.	TRBV27	.	CASRWGGTDTQYF	TGTGCCAGCAGGTGGGGGGGCACAGATACGCAGTATTTT
TRBJ2-1	.	TRBV5-5	.	CASSFWGQDNEQFF	TGTGCCAGCAGCTTCTGGGGCCAGGACAATGAGCAGTTCTTC
TRBJ2-3	.	TRBV19	TRBD1	CASSLTWDSSTDTQYF	TGTGCCAGTAGTCTCACCTGGGACAGTAGCACAGATACGCAGTATTTT